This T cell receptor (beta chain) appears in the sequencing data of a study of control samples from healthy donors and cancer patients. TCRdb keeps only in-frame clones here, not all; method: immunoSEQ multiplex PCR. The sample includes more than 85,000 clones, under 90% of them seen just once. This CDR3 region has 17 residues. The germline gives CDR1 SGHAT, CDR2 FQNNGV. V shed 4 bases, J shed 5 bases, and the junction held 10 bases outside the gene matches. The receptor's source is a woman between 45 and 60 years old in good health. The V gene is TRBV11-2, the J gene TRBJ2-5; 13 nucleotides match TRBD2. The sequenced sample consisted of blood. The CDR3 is CASSSPRTSGSLETQYF. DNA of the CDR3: TGTGCCAGCAGCTCTCCTCGGACTAGCGGGAGCTTGGAGACCCAGTACTTC.